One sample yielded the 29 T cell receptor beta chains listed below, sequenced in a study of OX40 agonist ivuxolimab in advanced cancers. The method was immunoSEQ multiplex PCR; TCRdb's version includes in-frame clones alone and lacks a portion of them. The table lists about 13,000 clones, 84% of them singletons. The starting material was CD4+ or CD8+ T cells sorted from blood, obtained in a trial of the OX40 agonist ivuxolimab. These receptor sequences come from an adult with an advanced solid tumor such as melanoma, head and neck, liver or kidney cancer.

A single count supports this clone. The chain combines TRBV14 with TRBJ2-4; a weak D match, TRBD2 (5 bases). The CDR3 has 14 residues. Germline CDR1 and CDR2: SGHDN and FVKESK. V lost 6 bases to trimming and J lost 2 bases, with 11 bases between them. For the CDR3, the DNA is TGTGCCAGCAGAGGACGAGGGTCCAAAAACATTCAGTACTTC. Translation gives CASRGRGSKNIQYF.

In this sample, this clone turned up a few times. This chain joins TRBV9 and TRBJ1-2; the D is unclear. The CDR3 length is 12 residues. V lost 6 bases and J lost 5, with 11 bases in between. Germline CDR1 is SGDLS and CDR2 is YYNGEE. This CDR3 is CASTPPQYGYTF. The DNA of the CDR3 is TGTGCCAGCACCCCGCCTCAATATGGCTACACCTTC.

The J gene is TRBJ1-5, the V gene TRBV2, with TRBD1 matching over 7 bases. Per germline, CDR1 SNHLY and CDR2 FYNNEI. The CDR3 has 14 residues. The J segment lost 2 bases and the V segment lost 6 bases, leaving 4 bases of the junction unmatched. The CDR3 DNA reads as TGTGCCAGCAGCACAGGGGAGGGCAATCAGCCCCAGCATTTT. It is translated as CASSTGEGNQPQHF.

The CDR3 DNA sequence: TGTGCCAGCAGCTACATTTACTCCACTGAAGCTTTCTTT. Protein: CASSYIYSTEAFF. The chain combines TRBV27 with TRBJ1-1, with unresolved D. The CDR3 consists of 13 residues. The V gene's germline CDR1 is MNHEY and CDR2 SMNVEV (reference sequence). With 6 bases removed from V and 4 bases from J, the gap between germline ends came to 12 bases.

DNA for the CDR3: TGCGCCAGCAGCCACACAGCGAACACCGGGGAGCTGTTTTTT. Encoded protein: CASSHTANTGELFF. The rearrangement uses TRBV4-1 and TRBJ2-2; D is ambiguous. V gave up 3 bases and J gave up 0 bases, with 5 bases separating them. CDR1 MGHRA and CDR2 YSYEKL come from the germline V gene. This CDR3 is 14 amino acids long.

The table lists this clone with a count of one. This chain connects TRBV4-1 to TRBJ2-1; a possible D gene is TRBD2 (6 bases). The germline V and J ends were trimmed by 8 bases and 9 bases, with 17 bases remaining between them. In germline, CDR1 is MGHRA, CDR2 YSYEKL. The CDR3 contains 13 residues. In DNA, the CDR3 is TGCGCCAGCGGGAGGAATCTAGCTGTTGAGCAGTTCTTC. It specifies CASGRNLAVEQFF.

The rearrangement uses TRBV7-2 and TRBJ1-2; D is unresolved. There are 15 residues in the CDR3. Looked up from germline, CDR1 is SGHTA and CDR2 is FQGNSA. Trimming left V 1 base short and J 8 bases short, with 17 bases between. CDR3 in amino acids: CASSLGMVFSRGYTF. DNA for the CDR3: TGTGCCAGCAGCTTAGGGATGGTATTTTCGCGGGGCTACACCTTC.

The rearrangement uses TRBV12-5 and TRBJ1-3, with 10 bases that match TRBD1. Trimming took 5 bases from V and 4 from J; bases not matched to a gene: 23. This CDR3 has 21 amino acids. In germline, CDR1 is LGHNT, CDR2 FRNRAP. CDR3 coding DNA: TGTGCTAGTGGTCCTTATTACTGCAGCGACAGGGGGCAGAAATGCGGAAACACCATATATTTT. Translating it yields CASGPYYCSDRGQKCGNTIYF.

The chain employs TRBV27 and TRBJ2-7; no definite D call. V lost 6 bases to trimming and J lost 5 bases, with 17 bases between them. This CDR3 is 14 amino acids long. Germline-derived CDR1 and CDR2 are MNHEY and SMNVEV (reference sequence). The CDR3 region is CASSFGRFRDEQYF. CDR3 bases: TGTGCCAGCAGCTTTGGGCGGTTCCGGGACGAGCAGTACTTC.

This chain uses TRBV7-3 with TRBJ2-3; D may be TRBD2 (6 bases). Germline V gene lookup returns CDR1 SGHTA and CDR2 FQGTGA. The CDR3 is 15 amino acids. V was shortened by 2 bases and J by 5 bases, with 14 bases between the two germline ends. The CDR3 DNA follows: TGTGCCAGCAGCTTATTCGGAGGGAGAGGAGATACGCAGTATTTT. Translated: CASSLFGGRGDTQYF.

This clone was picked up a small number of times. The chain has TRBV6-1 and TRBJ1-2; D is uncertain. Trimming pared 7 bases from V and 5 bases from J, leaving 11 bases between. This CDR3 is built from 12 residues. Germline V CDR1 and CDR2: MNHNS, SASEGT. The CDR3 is CASNHRSYGYTF. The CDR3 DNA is TGTGCCAGCAACCACCGAAGTTATGGCTACACCTTC.

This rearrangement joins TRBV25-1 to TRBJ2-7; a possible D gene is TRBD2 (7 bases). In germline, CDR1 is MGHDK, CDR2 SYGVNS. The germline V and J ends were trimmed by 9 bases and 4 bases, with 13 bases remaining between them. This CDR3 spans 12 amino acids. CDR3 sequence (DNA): TGTGCCAGTTCAGGGGAGGGATACGAGCAGTACTTC. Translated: CASSGEGYEQYF.

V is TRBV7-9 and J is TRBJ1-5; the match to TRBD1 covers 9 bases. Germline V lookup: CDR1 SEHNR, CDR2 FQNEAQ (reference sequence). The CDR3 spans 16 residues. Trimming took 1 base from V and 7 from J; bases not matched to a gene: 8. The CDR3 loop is CASSLVATGGVQPQHF. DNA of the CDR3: TGTGCCAGCAGCTTAGTTGCGACAGGGGGTGTGCAGCCCCAGCATTTT.

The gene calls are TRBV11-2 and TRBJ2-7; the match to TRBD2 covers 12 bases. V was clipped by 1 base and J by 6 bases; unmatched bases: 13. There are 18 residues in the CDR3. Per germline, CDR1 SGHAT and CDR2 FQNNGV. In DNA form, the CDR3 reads TGTGCCAGCAGCTTAGGCCTAGCGGGAGGGCTAAGCTCTCTCGAGCAGTACTTC. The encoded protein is CASSLGLAGGLSSLEQYF.

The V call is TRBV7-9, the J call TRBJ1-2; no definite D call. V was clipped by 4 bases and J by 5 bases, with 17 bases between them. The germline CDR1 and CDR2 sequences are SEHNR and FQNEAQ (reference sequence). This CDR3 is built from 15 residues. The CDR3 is CASSSSSRSRYGYTF. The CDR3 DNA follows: TGTGCCAGCAGCTCGTCTAGTAGGAGCCGGTATGGCTACACCTTC.

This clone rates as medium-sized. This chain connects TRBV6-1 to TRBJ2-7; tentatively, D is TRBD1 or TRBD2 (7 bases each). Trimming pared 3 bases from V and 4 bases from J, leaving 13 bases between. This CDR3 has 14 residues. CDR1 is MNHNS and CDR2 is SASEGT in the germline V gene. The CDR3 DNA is TGTGCCAGCAGTGACAGGGGGGGGAGATACGAGCAGTACTTC. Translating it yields CASSDRGGRYEQYF.

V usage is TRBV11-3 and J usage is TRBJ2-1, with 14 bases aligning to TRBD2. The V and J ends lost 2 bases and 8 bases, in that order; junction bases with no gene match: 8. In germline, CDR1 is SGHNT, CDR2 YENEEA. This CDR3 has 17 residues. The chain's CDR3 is CASSLLPGLAGADEQFF. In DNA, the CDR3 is TGTGCCAGCAGCTTACTACCGGGACTAGCGGGAGCGGATGAGCAGTTCTTC. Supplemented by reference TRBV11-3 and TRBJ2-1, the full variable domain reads EAGVVQSPRYKIIEKKQPVAFWCNPISGHNTLYWYLQNLGQGPELLIRYENEEAVDDSQLPKDRFSAERLKGVDSTLKIQPAELGDSAVYLCASSLLPGLAGADEQFFGPGTRLTVL.

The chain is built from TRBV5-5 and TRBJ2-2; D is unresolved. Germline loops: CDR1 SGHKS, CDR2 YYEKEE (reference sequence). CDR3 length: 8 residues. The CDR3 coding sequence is TGTTGCCCCGGGGAGCTGTTTTTT. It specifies CCPGELFF.

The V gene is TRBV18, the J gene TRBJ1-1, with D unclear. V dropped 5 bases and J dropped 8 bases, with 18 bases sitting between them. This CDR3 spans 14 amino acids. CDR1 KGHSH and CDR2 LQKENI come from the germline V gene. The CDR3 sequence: CASSAGPGAGEAFF. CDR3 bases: TGTGCCAGCTCAGCAGGACCCGGTGCGGGGGAAGCTTTCTTT. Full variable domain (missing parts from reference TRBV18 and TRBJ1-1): NAGVMQNPRHLVRRRGQEARLRCSPMKGHSHVYWYRQLPEEGLKFMVYLQKENIIDESGMPKERFSAEFPKEGPSILRIQQVVRGDSAAYFCASSAGPGAGEAFFGQGTRLTVV.

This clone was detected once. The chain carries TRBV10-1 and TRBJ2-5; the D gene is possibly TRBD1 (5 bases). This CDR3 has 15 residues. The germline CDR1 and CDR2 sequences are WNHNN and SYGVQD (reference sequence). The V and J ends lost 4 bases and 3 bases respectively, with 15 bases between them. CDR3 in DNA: TGCGCCAGCAGTGGGGGCCCGGGTCTAAAAGAGACCCAGTACTTC. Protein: CASSGGPGLKETQYF.

The CDR3 coding sequence is TGTGCCAGCAGCCCAACCTTTGGTCTCTCTGGAAACACCATATATTTT. This gives the protein CASSPTFGLSGNTIYF. The chain recombines TRBV2 with TRBJ1-3; unclear D gene. V was clipped by 6 bases and J by 0 bases, with 15 bases between them. The CDR3 covers 16 residues. Germline V CDR1 and CDR2: SNHLY, FYNNEI.

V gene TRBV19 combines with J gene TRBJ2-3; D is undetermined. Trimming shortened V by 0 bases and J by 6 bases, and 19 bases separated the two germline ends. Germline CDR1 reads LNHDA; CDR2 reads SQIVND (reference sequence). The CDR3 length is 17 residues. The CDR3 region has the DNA TGTGCCAGTAGTATAGAGTCCTCGGCCCTGTCCGGGGATACGCAGTATTTT. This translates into CASSIESSALSGDTQYF.

This CDR3 reads CASSYIDSGGDEQYF. The CDR3 coding sequence is TGTGCCAGCAGTTACATTGACTCTGGAGGCGACGAGCAGTACTTC. The chain recombines TRBV6-6 with TRBJ2-7; possible D gene TRBD2, 5 bases. The V end lost 2 bases, the J end lost 5 bases, and 16 bases lay between the germline ends. This CDR3 has 15 residues. Germline V lookup: CDR1 MNHNY, CDR2 SVGAGI (reference sequence).

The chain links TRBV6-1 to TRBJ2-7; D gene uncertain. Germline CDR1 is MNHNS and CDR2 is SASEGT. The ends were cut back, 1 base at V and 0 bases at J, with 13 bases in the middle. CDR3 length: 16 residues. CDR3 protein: CASSEGVAPTSYEQYF. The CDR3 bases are TGTGCCAGCAGTGAAGGGGTGGCCCCTACCTCCTACGAGCAGTACTTC.

CDR3 in amino acids: CASTPSQWWETQYF. The CDR3 bases are TGTGCCAGCACTCCGAGCCAGTGGTGGGAGACCCAGTACTTC. The chain carries TRBV6-5 and TRBJ2-5; D is ambiguous. This CDR3 has 14 amino acids. Germline V gene lookup returns CDR1 MNHEY and CDR2 SVGAGI. The V and J ends lost 7 bases and 5 bases respectively, with 17 bases between them.

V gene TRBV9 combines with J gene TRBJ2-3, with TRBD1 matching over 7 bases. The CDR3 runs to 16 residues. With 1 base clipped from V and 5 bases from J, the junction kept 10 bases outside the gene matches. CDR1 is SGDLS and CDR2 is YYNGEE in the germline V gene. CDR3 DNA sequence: TGTGCCAGCAGCGTACCCGACGACAGGGCCGGAGATACGCAGTATTTT. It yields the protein CASSVPDDRAGDTQYF.

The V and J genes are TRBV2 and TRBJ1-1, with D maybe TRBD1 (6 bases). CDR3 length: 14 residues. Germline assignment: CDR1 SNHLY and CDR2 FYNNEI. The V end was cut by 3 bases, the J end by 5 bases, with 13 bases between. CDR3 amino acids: CASSEGHFGTEAFF. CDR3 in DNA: TGTGCCAGCAGTGAGGGACACTTCGGAACTGAAGCTTTCTTT. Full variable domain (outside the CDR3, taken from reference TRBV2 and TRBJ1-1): EPEVTQTPSHQVTQMGQEVILRCVPISNHLYFYWYRQILGQKVEFLVSFYNNEISEKSEIFDDQFSVERPDGSNFTLKIRSTKLEDSAMYFCASSEGHFGTEAFFGQGTRLTVV.

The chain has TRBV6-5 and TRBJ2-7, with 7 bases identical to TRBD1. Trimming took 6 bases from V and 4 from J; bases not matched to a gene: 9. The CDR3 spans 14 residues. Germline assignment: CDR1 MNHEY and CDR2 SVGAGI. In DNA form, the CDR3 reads TGTGCCAGCAGCGTCACAGGGGAACCTTACGAGCAGTACTTC. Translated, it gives CASSVTGEPYEQYF.

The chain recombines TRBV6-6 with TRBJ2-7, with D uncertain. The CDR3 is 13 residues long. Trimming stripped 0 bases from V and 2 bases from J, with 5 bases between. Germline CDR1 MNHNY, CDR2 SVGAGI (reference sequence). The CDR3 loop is CASSYSRAYEQYF. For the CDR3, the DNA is TGTGCCAGCAGTTACTCGCGCGCCTACGAGCAGTACTTC.